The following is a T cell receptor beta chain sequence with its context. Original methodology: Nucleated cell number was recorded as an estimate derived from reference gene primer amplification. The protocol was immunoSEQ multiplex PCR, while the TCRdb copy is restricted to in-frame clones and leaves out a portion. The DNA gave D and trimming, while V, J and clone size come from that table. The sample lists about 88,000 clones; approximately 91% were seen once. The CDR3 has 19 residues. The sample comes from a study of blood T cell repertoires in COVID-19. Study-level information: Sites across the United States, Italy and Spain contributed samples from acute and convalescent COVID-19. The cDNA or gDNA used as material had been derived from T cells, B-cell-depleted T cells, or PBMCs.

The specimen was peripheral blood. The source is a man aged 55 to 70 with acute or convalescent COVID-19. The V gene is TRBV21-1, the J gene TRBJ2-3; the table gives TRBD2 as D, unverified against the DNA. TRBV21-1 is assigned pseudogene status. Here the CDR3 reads CASSPPSFSLASSTDTQYF. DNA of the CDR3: TGTGCCAGCAGCCCGCCCTCCTTCTCACTAGCGAGTAGCACAGATACGCAGTATTTT.